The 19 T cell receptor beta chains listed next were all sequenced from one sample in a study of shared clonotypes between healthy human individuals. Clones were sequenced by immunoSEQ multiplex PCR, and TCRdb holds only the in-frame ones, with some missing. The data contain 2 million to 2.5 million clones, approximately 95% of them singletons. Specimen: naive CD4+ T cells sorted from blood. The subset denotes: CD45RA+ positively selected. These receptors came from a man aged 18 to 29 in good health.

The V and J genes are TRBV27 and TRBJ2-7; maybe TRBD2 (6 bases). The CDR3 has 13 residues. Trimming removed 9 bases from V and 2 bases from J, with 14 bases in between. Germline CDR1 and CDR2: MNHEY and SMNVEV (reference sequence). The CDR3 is CARGTGTAYEQYF. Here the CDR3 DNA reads TGTGCCAGAGGGACCGGGACTGCCTACGAGCAGTACTTC.

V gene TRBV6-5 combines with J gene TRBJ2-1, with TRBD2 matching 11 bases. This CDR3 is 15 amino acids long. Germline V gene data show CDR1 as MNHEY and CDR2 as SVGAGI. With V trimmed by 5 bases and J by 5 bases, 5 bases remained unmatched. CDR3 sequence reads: CASSLLAGANNEQFF. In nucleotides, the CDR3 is TGTGCCAGCAGTCTACTAGCGGGAGCGAACAATGAGCAGTTCTTC.

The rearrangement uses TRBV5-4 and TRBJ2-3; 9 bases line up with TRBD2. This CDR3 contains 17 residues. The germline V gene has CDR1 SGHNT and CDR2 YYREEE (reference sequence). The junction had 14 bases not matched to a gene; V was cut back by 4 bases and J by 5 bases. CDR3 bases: TGTGCCAGCAGCATCAGGCGCGGGGGGGCAAAGATAGATACGCAGTATTTT. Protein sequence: CASSIRRGGAKIDTQYF. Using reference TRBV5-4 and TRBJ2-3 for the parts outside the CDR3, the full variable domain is ETGVTQSPTHLIKTRGQQVTLRCSSQSGHNTVSWYQQALGQGPQFIFQYYREEENGRGNFPPRFSGLQFPNYSSELNVNALELDDSALYLCASSIRRGGAKIDTQYFGPGTRLTVL.

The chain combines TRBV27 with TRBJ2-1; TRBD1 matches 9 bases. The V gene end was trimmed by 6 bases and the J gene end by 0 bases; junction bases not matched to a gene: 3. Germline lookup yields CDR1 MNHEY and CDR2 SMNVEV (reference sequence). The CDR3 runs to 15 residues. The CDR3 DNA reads TGTGCCAGCAGCGGACAGGGGAGCTCCTACAATGAGCAGTTCTTC. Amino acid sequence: CASSGQGSSYNEQFF.

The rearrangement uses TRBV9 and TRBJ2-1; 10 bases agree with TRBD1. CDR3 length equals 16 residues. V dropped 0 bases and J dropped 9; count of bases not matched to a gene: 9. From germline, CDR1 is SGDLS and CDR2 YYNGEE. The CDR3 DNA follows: TGTGCCAGCAGCGTAGGAGTTAAGGGACAGGGGCCTGAGCAGTTCTTC. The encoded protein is CASSVGVKGQGPEQFF. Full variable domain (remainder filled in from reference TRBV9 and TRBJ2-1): DSGVTQTPKHLITATGQRVTLRCSPRSGDLSVYWYQQSLDQGLQFLIQYYNGEERAKGNILERFSAQQFPDLHSELNLSSLELGDSALYFCASSVGVKGQGPEQFFGPGTRLTVL.

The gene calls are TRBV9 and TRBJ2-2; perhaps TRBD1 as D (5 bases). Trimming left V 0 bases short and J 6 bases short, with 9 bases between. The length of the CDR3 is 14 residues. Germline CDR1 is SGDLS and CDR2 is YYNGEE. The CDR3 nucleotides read TGTGCCAGCAGCGTAGTCAGGGAAGCCGGGGAGCTGTTTTTT. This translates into CASSVVREAGELFF. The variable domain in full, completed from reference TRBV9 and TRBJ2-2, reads DSGVTQTPKHLITATGQRVTLRCSPRSGDLSVYWYQQSLDQGLQFLIQYYNGEERAKGNILERFSAQQFPDLHSELNLSSLELGDSALYFCASSVVREAGELFFGEGSRLTVL.

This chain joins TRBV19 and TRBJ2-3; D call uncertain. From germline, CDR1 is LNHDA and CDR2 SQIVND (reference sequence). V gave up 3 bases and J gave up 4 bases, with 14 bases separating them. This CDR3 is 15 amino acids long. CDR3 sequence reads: CASSIGNRGSDTQYF. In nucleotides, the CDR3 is TGTGCCAGTAGTATCGGCAATCGCGGCTCAGATACGCAGTATTTT.

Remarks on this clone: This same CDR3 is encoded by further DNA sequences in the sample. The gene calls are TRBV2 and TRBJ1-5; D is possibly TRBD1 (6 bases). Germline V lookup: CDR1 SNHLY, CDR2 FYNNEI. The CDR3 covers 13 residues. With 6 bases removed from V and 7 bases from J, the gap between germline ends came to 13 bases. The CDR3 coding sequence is TGTGCCAGCAGGTACAGGGTCGGGCAGCCCCAGCATTTT. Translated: CASRYRVGQPQHF.

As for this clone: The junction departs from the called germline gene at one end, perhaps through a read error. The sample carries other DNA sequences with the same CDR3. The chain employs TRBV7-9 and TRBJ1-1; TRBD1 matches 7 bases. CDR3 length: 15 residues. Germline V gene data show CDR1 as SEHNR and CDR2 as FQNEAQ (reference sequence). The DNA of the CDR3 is TGTGCCAGCAGCCCAAGACAGGGCCTGAACACTGAGGCTTTCTTT. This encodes CASSPRQGLNTEAFF.

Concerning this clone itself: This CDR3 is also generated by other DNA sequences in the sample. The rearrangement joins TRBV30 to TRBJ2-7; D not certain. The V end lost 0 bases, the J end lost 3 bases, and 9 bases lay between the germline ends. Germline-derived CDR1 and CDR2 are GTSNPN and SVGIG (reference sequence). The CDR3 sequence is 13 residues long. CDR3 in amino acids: CAWSVGRYYEQYF. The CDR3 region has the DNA TGTGCCTGGAGTGTCGGGCGGTACTACGAGCAGTACTTC. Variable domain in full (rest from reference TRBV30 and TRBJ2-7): SQTIHQWPATLVQPVGSPLSLECTVEGTSNPNLYWYRQAAGRGLQLLFYSVGIGQISSEVPQNLSASRPQDRQFILSSKKLLLSDSGFYLCAWSVGRYYEQYFGPGTRLTVT.

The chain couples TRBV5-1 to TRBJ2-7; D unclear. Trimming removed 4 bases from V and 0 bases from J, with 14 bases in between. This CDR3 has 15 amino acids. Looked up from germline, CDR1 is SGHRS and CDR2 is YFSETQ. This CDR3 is CASSPEQLSSYEQYF. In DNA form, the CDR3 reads TGCGCCAGCAGCCCCGAACAGCTCAGCTCCTACGAGCAGTACTTC.

The CDR3 sequence: CASSLVPSANKPYEQYF. As DNA, the CDR3 is TGTGCCAGCAGCTTAGTCCCCTCAGCGAATAAACCCTACGAGCAGTACTTC. This sequence joins TRBV7-6 and TRBJ2-7, with D unresolved. CDR3 length: 17 residues. Trimming pared 1 base from V and 2 bases from J, leaving 18 bases between. Per germline, CDR1 SGHVS and CDR2 FNYEAQ.

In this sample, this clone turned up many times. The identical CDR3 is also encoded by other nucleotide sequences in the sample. Here the CDR3 DNA reads TGTGCCAGCTCACCAACACTAGCTGCCGTGTCTTACGAGCAGTACTTC. Translated: CASSPTLAAVSYEQYF. The chain is built from TRBV18 and TRBJ2-7; D perhaps matches TRBD2 (6 bases). V lost 2 bases and J 4 bases, leaving 18 bases between the germline ends. Germline V CDR1 and CDR2: KGHSH, LQKENI. This CDR3 has 16 amino acids.

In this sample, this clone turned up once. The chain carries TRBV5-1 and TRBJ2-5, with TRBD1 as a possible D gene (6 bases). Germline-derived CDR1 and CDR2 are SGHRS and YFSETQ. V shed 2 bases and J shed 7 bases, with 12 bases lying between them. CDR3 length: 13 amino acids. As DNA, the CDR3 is TGCGCCAGCAGCTTCGCGACACAGGGGACCCAGTACTTC. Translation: CASSFATQGTQYF.

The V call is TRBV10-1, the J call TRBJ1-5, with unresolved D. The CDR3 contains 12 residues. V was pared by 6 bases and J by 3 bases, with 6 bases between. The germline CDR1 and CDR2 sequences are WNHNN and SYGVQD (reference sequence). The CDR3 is CASRQFNQPQHF. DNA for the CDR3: TGCGCCAGCAGACAGTTCAATCAGCCCCAGCATTTT.

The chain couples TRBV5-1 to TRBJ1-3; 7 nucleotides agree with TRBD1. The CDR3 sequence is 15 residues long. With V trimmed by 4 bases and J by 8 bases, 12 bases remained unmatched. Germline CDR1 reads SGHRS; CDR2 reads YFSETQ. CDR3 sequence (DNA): TGCGCCAGCAGCCGACAAGGGGGCCGTGAAGACACCATATATTTT. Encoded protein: CASSRQGGREDTIYF.

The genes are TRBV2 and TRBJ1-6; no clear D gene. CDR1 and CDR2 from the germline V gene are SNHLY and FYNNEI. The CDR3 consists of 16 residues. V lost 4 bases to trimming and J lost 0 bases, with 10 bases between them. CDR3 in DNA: TGTGCCAGCAGTGCGGCCGCGAGCTCCTATAATTCACCCCTCCACTTT. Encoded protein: CASSAAASSYNSPLHF.

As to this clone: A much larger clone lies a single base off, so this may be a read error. The CDR3 DNA follows: TGTGCCAGCAGTTTATGGGGACAGAACACTGAAGCTTTCTTT. Translated: CASSLWGQNTEAFF. This chain joins TRBV28 and TRBJ1-1; a possible D gene is TRBD1 (6 bases). CDR1 is MDHEN, CDR2 SYDVKM, per germline. Trimming pared 0 bases from V and 1 base from J, leaving 6 bases between. This CDR3 spans 14 amino acids. The full variable domain, completed using reference TRBV28 and TRBJ1-1, is DVKVTQSSRYLVKRTGEKVFLECVQDMDHENMFWYRQDPGLGLRLIYFSYDVKMKEKGDIPEGYSVSREKKERFSLILESASTNQTSMYLCASSLWGQNTEAFFGQGTRLTVV.

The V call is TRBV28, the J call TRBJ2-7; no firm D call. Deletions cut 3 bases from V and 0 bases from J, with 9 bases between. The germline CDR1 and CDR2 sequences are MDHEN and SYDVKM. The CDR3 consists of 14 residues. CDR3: CASSLTPPSYEQYF. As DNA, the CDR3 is TGTGCCAGCAGTTTGACACCCCCCTCCTACGAGCAGTACTTC. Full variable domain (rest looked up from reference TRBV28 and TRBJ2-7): DVKVTQSSRYLVKRTGEKVFLECVQDMDHENMFWYRQDPGLGLRLIYFSYDVKMKEKGDIPEGYSVSREKKERFSLILESASTNQTSMYLCASSLTPPSYEQYFGPGTRLTVT.